This entry describes one T cell receptor beta chain. Its target is unknown. The sample is drawn from a study of cytomegalovirus exposure and HLA in healthy donors. Germline V gives CDR1 ENHRY, CDR2 SYGVKD. The ends lost 6 bases at V and 1 base at J; junction bases unmatched: 3. CDR3 length: 13 amino acids. Study-wide points: As immune exposure information, only CMV serostatus was available. The majority of TCR sequences were rare, yet some public TCRs appeared in many donors.

Primers: 60 Vbeta forward and 13 Jbeta reverse. Produced via immunoSEQ multiplex PCR; TCRdb's table is partial and in-frame only. The sample records roughly 100,000 clones, over 80% being singletons. The chain uses TRBV10-3 and TRBJ2-7; 7 bases are shared with TRBD1. The sequence was obtained from a man aged 25 to 40 in good health and CMV-seropositive. Sequencing used PBMCs. CDR3 nucleotides: TGTGCCATCAGCGGGGACAGATCCTACGAGCAGTACTTC. Translation: CAISGDRSYEQYF.